This T cell receptor (beta chain) was captured in a study of T cells in Graves' hyperthyroidism and ophthalmopathy. Study-level background: Peripheral blood samples were taken at initial diagnosis, prior to any treatment. Study-level findings and limits: Most clonotypes expanded in the thyroid (above 0.001) were also present in blood.

The V gene's germline CDR1 is MNHNS and CDR2 SASEGT. The CDR3 is 16 residues long. Trimming took 1 base from V and 5 from J; bases not matched to a gene: 2. RNA transcripts yielded amplified TCR beta CDR3 regions. Carried out on the TCR CDR3, a first-round RT-PCR used the HTBI primer set. From the multiplex PCR reads, TCRdb called clonotypes with MiXCR, one entry per CDR3 protein. The data contain hundreds of thousands of distinct CDR3 sequences, about a sixth of them seen just once; the ten biggest clones take up under 35%. As regards this clonotype: Antigen unknown.

Investigators excluded patients with uncontrolled infection, other autoimmune disease, pregnancy or lactation. Diagnostic decisions used clinical symptoms, serum thyroxine and TRAb, thyroid ultrasound and orbital computed tomography. This receptor was taken from a woman younger than 30 with Graves' ophthalmopathy. The chain carries TRBV6-1 and TRBJ2-7, with 16 bases that match TRBD2. Sequenced: blood. CDR3 residues: CASSEGGTSGGDEQYF. DNA for the CDR3: TGTGCCAGCAGTGAAGGTGGGACTAGCGGGGGGGACGAGCAGTACTTC.